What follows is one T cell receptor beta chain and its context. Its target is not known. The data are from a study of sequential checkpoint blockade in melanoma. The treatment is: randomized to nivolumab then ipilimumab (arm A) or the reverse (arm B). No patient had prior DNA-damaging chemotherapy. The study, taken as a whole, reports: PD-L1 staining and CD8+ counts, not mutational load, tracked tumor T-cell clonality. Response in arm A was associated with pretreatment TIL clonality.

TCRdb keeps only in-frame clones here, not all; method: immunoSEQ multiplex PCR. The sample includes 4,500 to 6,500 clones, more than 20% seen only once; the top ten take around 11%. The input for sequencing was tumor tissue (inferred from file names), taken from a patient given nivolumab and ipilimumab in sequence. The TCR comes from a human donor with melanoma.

In DNA form, the CDR3 reads TGTGCCAGTAGTCAGGGTCATGAGCAGTTCTTC. Protein product: CASSQGHEQFF. The chain uses TRBV19 and TRBJ2-1; possibly TRBD1 for D (5 bases). This CDR3 region has 11 residues. The germline gives CDR1 LNHDA, CDR2 SQIVND (reference sequence). V lost 5 bases and J lost 8, with 7 bases in between.